This entry features one T cell receptor beta chain sequence. The data derive from a study of OX40 agonist ivuxolimab in advanced cancers. Study-level information: Therapy given before enrollment (anti-PD-1, anti-PD-L1 or anti-CTLA-4) was allowed, and 30% to 50% had some.

In germline, CDR1 is LNHDA, CDR2 SQIVND (reference sequence). V shed 1 base and J shed 2 bases, with 15 bases lying between them. The CDR3 runs 17 residues. Method: immunoSEQ multiplex PCR; TCRdb's copy keeps in-frame clones and lacks some. The table lists 20,000 to 30,000 clones, about 74% of them singletons. The sequences come from CD4+ or CD8+ T cells sorted from blood, collected in a trial of the OX40 agonist ivuxolimab. The chain joins TRBV19 to TRBJ1-5; tentatively, D is TRBD1 (5 bases). The sequence came from an adult with an advanced solid tumor such as melanoma, head and neck, liver or kidney cancer. The CDR3 bases are TGTGCCAGTAGTATAGGAAGAGGGGTCGGTGGCAATCAGCCCCAGCATTTT. As protein: CASSIGRGVGGNQPQHF.